This T cell receptor (beta chain) derives from a study of CD8 T cells in ankylosing spondylitis. This clonotype has at least ten counts. V dropped 3 bases and J dropped 5; count of bases not matched to a gene: 4. The CDR3 has 15 amino acids. TCRdb itself ran the 5' RACE reads through MiXCR, one entry per CDR3 protein. The top ten hold about 6.8% of the sample, which has 250,000 or so distinct CDR3 sequences, over 8.5% seen once. The sequence was obtained from a male donor with ankylosing spondylitis or in good health (not recorded which). Sequencing used blood, either unsorted or a sorted T cell fraction (not recorded which). This chain connects TRBV12-3 or TRBV12-4 to TRBJ2-2, with 9 bases lining up with TRBD2. The CDR3 region has the DNA TGTGCCAGCAGTTTCAGAACTAGCGGGACCGGGGAGCTGTTTTTT. Translated: CASSFRTSGTGELFF.